This T cell receptor (beta chain) is drawn from a study of blood T cell repertoires in COVID-19. As for the study in general: Sites across the United States, Italy and Spain contributed samples from acute and convalescent COVID-19. Nucleic acid was either cDNA or gDNA, and it came from T cells, B-cell-depleted T cells, or PBMCs.

In the original workflow: The authors estimated nucleated cell counts from reference gene primer amplification. TCRdb keeps only in-frame clones here, not all; method: immunoSEQ multiplex PCR. D and trimming were read from the DNA, whereas the V and J calls and clone size are those reported in that table. The data show some 160,000 clones, 70% to 90% seen once. Germline-derived CDR1 and CDR2 are LNHDA and SQIVND (reference sequence). Trimming took off 7 bases at V and 1 base at J, with 13 bases between the two ends. The CDR3 sequence is 14 residues long. The TCR originated in a man between 45 and 60 years old who had recovered from COVID-19. The chain joins TRBV19 to TRBJ1-1; unclear D gene. Sequencing was performed on peripheral blood. For the CDR3, the DNA is TGTGCCAGTAATACGTACCCAGGGAACACTGAAGCTTTCTTT. It yields the protein CASNTYPGNTEAFF.